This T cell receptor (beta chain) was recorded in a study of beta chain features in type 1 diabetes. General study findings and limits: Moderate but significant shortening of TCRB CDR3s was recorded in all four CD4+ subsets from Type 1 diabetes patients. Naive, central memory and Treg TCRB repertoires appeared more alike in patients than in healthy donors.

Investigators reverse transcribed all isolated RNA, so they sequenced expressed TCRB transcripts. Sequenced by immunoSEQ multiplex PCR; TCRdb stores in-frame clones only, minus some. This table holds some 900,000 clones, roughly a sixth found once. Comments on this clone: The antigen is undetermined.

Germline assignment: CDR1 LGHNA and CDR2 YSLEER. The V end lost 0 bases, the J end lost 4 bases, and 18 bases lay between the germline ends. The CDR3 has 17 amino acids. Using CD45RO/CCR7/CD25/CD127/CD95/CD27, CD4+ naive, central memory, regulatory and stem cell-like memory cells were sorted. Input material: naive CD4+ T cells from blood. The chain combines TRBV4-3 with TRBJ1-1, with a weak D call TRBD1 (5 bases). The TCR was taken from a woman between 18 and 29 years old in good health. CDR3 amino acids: CASSQDYSWGDGTEAFF. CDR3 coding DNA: TGCGCCAGCAGCCAAGATTATTCATGGGGGGATGGCACTGAAGCTTTCTTT.